This T cell receptor beta chain was identified during a study of OX40 agonist ivuxolimab in advanced cancers. Here immunoSEQ multiplex PCR was the method, and the copy in TCRdb shows in-frame clones only, minus some. The sample contains tens of thousands of clones, about 87% of which appear only once. V was pared by 2 bases and J by 0 bases, with 5 bases between. Per the germline V gene, CDR1 is SEHNR and CDR2 is FQNEAQ (reference sequence). The CDR3 totals 14 residues. The chain links TRBV7-9 to TRBJ1-5; D gene uncertain. The TCR sequence derives from an adult with an advanced solid tumor such as melanoma, head and neck, liver or kidney cancer. Sequencing was performed on CD4+ or CD8+ T cells sorted from blood, taken in a trial of the OX40 agonist ivuxolimab. The CDR3 loop reads CASSLYGSNQPQHF. The CDR3 bases are TGTGCCAGCAGCTTATATGGTAGCAATCAGCCCCAGCATTTT.